This record concerns one T cell receptor (beta chain) sequence. The data originate from a study of shared clonotypes between healthy human individuals. This table comes from immunoSEQ multiplex PCR, and its TCRdb copy is limited to in-frame clones, with some not included. The sample records 2.3 million or so clones, more than 80% being singletons. Investigators divided CD4+ cells into CD45RA+ naive and CD45RA-negative memory subsets. Germline trimming cut 0 bases from V and 2 bases from J; bases unmatched to any gene: 3. Germline CDR1 SGHNT, CDR2 YYREEE (reference sequence). The CDR3 totals 15 residues.

The TCR originated in a man between 18 and 29 years old in good health. Some clones in this sample may be carry-over from other donors' samples. Sequenced material: naive CD4+ T cells from PBMCs. Subset here: CD45RA+ positively selected. V and J are TRBV5-4 and TRBJ2-7, with 9 nucleotides matching TRBD1. Here the CDR3 reads CASSLAGQGTYEQYF. DNA of the CDR3: TGTGCCAGCAGCTTGGCGGGACAGGGCACCTACGAGCAGTACTTC.